This entry features one TCR beta chain sequence. This sample is part of a study of blood T cell repertoires in COVID-19. Study-wide context: Samples of COVID-19 (acute and convalescent) were obtained from the United States, Italy and Spain. Sample material is recorded as cDNA or gDNA derived from T cells, B-cell-depleted T cells, or PBMCs.

The V end lost 4 bases, the J end lost 6 bases, and 16 bases lay between the germline ends. From germline, CDR1 is MNHEY and CDR2 SMNVEV (reference sequence). There are 15 residues in the CDR3. Original processing methods: From reference gene primer amplification, estimates of nucleated cell counts were derived. Sequencing was performed with immunoSEQ multiplex PCR; in TCRdb, only in-frame clones are kept and a portion is missing. D and trimming come from the DNA, and the V and J calls and clone size come from that table. Of about 90,000 clones detected, around 80% appear once; the ten largest clones hold 7%.

The sequenced sample consisted of peripheral blood. This TCR came from a man between 65 and 80 years old with acute or convalescent COVID-19. The J gene is TRBJ2-1, the V gene TRBV27, with D maybe TRBD1 (8 bases). The CDR3 coding sequence is TGTGCCAGCAGTTCCCGTAACAGGGGGGGCAATGAGCAGTTCTTC. Its protein is CASSSRNRGGNEQFF.